This is a list of T cell receptor beta chains from one sample in a study of T cell responses to AZD1222 COVID-19 vaccine. Libraries were prepared by immunoSEQ multiplex PCR; TCRdb keeps only in-frame clonotypes and omits some of them. Of approximately 140,000 clones in the sample, roughly nine tenths were seen once. Sequenced material: peripheral blood, taken on day 0 of AZD1222 vaccination. These receptors all stem from an adult in good health. Both conserved end residues are trimmed from each CDR3. The order of the fields is V gene, D gene, CDR3 length, CDR3 protein. A D gene is named only where the DNA matches it firmly.

V: TRBV28
D: TRBD1
length: 12
CDR3: ASSSSGGAEKLF

V: TRBV24-1
D: NA
length: 14
CDR3: ATVSPGSLNTGELF

V: TRBV6-2/TRBV6-3
D: TRBD1
length: 12
CDR3: ASSYKGASTEAF

V: TRBV27
D: TRBD2
length: 11
CDR3: ARTSGGADTQY

V: TRBV5-8
D: NA
length: 9
CDR3: ASSRQETQY

V: TRBV14
D: TRBD2
length: 13
CDR3: ASSHSLAEKETQY

V: TRBV5-5
D: NA
length: 12
CDR3: ASSLETTNTEAF

V: TRBV6-5
D: NA
length: 12
CDR3: ASTMAGWGNTIY

V: TRBV6-5
D: TRBD1
length: 12
CDR3: ASRRQGGNEKLF

V: TRBV5-6
D: NA
length: 11
CDR3: ASSRSSGYGYT

V: TRBV5-1
D: NA
length: 12
CDR3: ASSGDDSYNEQF

V: TRBV30
D: NA
length: 12
CDR3: AWSFGGLNYGYT

V: TRBV15
D: NA
length: 13
CDR3: ATSRVVRGAHEQY

V: TRBV7-9
D: NA
length: 11
CDR3: ASSPGGRTEAF

V: TRBV11-3
D: NA
length: 11
CDR3: ASSPEGRTEAF

V: TRBV5-5
D: TRBD1
length: 13
CDR3: ASSTGTAETYEQY

V: TRBV6-6
D: TRBD1
length: 11
CDR3: ASSYRGPNEQY

V: TRBV6-1
D: NA
length: 12
CDR3: ASSEVGTPREQY

V: TRBV29-1
D: NA
length: 9
CDR3: SVDGRDEQF

V: TRBV10-1
D: NA
length: 11
CDR3: ASSESSTRQQY

V: TRBV28
D: NA
length: 12
CDR3: ASSFTGYYNEQF

V: TRBV18
D: TRBD2
length: 15
CDR3: ASSPLGSGGSSYEQY

V: TRBV28
D: TRBD2
length: 15
CDR3: ASNPRGLGSDQETQY

V: TRBV28
D: TRBD1
length: 16
CDR3: ASSPTHLGTGRIETQY